This T cell receptor beta chain was observed in a study of T cells expressing NK-cell markers (dated by TCRdb to the early 2020s). Describing the broader study: In sorted CD3+CD56+NKG2C+, CD3+CD56+NKG2C- and CD3+CD56-NKG2C+ T-cell subsets from about 8 donors, TCR beta-chain repertoires were profiled. Illumina HiSeq 2000/2500, MiSeq or NextSeq was used to sequence libraries as 2 x 150 bp reads. Seven of the eight sequenced donors were HCMV-seropositive and one was HCMV-seronegative. The study sequenced eight donors, all healthy volunteers chosen at random: three men and five women.

In regard to this clonotype: There is no known antigen for this receptor.

Instrument used: Illumina HiSeq 2000. The TCR beta cDNA libraries were made using 5'RACE template switching, a step that added both a universal primer site and unique molecular identifiers. Synthesis of cDNA was primed from the TCR beta constant segment and was followed by two consecutive PCR amplification steps. The study's own analysis went as follows. MIGEC handled demultiplexing of the reads and grouping by UMI, while MiTCR was used to assemble and quantify clonotypes. To exclude erroneous sequences, only TCR cDNA sequences supported by at least two reads were retained. The tcR package was used for downstream repertoire analysis, with clonotypes matched between fractions based on CDR3 nucleotide sequence plus V segment. VDJmatch was used to annotate antigen specificity against VDJdb, with one amino acid substitution in CDR3 allowed. Each CDR3 protein sequence appears as one entry after TCRdb reprocessed the reads, and no DNA is included. None of the V and J calls come from the authors' own analysis; TCRdb made them. This sample's table carries about 110,000 distinct CDR3 sequences. Clones ranked in the top ten supply about 18% of the sample.

The CDR3 has 13 amino acids, counting the end cysteine and phenylalanine. The nucleotide record is missing. CDR1 and CDR2, looked up from the germline V gene, are SGDLS and YYNGEE. General conclusions and limits of the study: Whether the expanded NKG2C-expressing T cell clones were specific for HCMV antigens remained unclear. Those dominant clonotypes were again the most abundant among CD3+CD56-NKG2C+ cells in a few donors, at about 25-60.1%. In more than five donors, the dominant CD3+CD56+NKG2C+ clonotypes ranked among the top 10 CD8+ clonotypes, making up roughly 1.0-8% of CD8+ T cells.

HCMV serostatus was determined by detecting HCMV-specific IgG in serum with a commercial ELISA kit. Ficoll density gradient centrifugation was used to isolate peripheral blood mononuclear cells from blood. This chain is built from TRBV9 and TRBJ2-2. The TCR comes from a woman aged 18 to 75 in good health. The sample consisted of blood T cells: a sorted CD56 or NKG2C T cell subset, CD4+ or CD8+ T cells, or bulk PBMC T cells (not recorded which). The CDR3 amino acid sequence is: CASRVGNTGELFF.